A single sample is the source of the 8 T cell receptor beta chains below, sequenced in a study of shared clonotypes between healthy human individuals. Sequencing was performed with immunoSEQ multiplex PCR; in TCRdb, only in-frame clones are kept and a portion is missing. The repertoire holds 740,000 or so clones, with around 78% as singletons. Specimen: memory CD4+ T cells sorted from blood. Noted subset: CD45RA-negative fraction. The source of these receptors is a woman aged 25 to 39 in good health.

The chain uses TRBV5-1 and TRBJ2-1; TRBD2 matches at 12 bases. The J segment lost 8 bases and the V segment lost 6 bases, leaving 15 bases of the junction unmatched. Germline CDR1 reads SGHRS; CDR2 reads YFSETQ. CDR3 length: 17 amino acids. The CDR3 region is CASIRNLTSGSSYEQFF. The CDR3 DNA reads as TGCGCCAGCATCCGGAACCTGACTAGCGGGAGTTCCTATGAGCAGTTCTTC. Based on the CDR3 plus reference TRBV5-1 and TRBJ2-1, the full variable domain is KAGVTQTPRYLIKTRGQQVTLSCSPISGHRSVSWYQQTPGQGLQFLFEYFSETQRNKGNFPGRFSGRQFSNSRSEMNVSTLELGDSALYLCASIRNLTSGSSYEQFFGPGTRLTVL.

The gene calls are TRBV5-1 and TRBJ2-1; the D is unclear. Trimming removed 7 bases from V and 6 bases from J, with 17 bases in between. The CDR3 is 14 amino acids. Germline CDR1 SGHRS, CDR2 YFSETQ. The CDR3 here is CASDVGVRGNEQFF. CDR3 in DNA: TGCGCCAGCGACGTTGGGGTTCGCGGCAATGAGCAGTTCTTC.

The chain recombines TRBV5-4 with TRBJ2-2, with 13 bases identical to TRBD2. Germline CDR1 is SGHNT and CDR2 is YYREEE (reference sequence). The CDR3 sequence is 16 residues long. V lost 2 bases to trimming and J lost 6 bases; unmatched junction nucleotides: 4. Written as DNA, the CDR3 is TGTGCCAGCAGCTTCTCTACTAGCGGGAGGGCCGGGGAGCTGTTTTTT. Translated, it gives CASSFSTSGRAGELFF.

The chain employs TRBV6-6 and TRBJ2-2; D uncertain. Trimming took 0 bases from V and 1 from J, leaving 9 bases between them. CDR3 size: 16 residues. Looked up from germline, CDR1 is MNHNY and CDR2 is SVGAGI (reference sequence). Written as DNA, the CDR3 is TGTGCCAGCAGTTACTCGCAGAAGGGGAACACCGGGGAGCTGTTTTTT. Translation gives CASSYSQKGNTGELFF.

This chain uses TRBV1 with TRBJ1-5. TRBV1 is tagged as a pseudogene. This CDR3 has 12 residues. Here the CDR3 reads CTSPPRYQPQHF. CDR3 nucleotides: TGCACCAGCCCCCCCCGTTATCAGCCCCAGCATTTT.

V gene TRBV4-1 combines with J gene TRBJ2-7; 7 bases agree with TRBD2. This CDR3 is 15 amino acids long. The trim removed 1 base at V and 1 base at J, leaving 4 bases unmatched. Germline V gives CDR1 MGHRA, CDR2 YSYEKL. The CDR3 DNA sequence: TGCGCCAGCAGCCAAGCGGGAGGAAATTCCTACGAGCAGTACTTC. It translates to CASSQAGGNSYEQYF.

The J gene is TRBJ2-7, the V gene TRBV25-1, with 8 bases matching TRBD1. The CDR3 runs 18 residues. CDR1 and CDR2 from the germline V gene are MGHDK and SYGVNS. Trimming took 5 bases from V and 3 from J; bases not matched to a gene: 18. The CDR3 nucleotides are TGTGCCAGCAGTTCCGGAGGGACAGGTGTAATAACTATCTACGAGCAGTACTTC. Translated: CASSSGGTGVITIYEQYF.

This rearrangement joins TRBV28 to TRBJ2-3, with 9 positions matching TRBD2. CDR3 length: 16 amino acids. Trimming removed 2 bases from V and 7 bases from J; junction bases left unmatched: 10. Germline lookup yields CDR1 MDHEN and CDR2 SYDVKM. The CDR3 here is CASSLAGGRARHTQYF. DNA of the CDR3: TGTGCCAGCAGTTTAGCTGGCGGGAGGGCCCGACATACGCAGTATTTT. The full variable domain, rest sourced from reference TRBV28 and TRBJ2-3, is DVKVTQSSRYLVKRTGEKVFLECVQDMDHENMFWYRQDPGLGLRLIYFSYDVKMKEKGDIPEGYSVSREKKERFSLILESASTNQTSMYLCASSLAGGRARHTQYFGPGTRLTVL.